This is a list of T cell receptor beta chains from one sample in a study of blood T cell repertoires in COVID-19. The assay was immunoSEQ multiplex PCR, and TCRdb's table has in-frame clones only and misses some. The table records around 170,000 clones, about 81% of them present only once. Sequenced: peripheral blood. These receptors came from an elderly woman with COVID-19, enrolled during active disease. CDR3s include the opening cysteine and the closing phenylalanine or tryptophan. A D gene is named only where the DNA matches it firmly. A clone size is listed for some rows: how often the clone was seen (once, few, many), or a class if it is expanded.

CDR3 DNA,CDR3 protein,V gene,J gene,clone size,D gene
TGTGCCAGCAGTGATGCGACAGGCGGGTTTTGGCCCCAGCATTTT,CASSDATGGFWPQHF,TRBV2,TRBJ1-5,few,.
TGTGCCAGCAGCTTGGTTCTATCCCAAGAGACCCAGTACTTC,CASSLVLSQETQYF,TRBV7-2,TRBJ2-5,.,.
TGCGCCAGCAGCTTGGCCTCTAGCACAGATACGCAGTATTTT,CASSLASSTDTQYF,TRBV5-1,TRBJ2-3,.,.
TGTGCCAGCAGCCTACGACAGGTTTCCTTCACCGGGGAGCTGTTTTTT,CASSLRQVSFTGELFF,TRBV7-8,TRBJ2-2,once,.
TGCGCCAGCAGCCAAAATGGCGGTAACTGGGCAACTAATGAAAAACTGTTTTTT,CASSQNGGNWATNEKLFF,TRBV5-1,TRBJ1-4,.,.
TGTGCCAGTAGTATTGTAGGGGATGGCTACACCTTC,CASSIVGDGYTF,TRBV19,TRBJ1-2,.,.
TGTGCCAGCAGCTTGGGACACTTACTCCCTGGAAACACCATATATTTT,CASSLGHLLPGNTIYF,TRBV5-4,TRBJ1-3,.,.
TGTGCCAGCAGTGACTTAGCGACTAGCACAGATACGCAGTATTTT,CASSDLATSTDTQYF,TRBV25-1,TRBJ2-3,.,.
TGTGCCATCAGGAAGGGGGCCCAAGACTATGGCTACACCTTC,CAIRKGAQDYGYTF,TRBV10-3,TRBJ1-2,.,TRBD1
TGCAGCGGGGGGACAAGTCACTATGGCTACACCTTC,CSGGTSHYGYTF,TRBV29-1,TRBJ1-2,.,.
TGTGCCAGCAGTTTAGGGAGCCTGAGGACCGGGGAGCTGTTTTTT,CASSLGSLRTGELFF,TRBV28,TRBJ2-2,.,.
TGTGCCAGCAGCCCGGGTGGAGGCTGGGGGACAGGGGTTGGTTCACCCCTCCACTTT,CASSPGGGWGTGVGSPLHF,TRBV9,TRBJ1-6,few,TRBD1
TGTGCCAGCAGCCGGGAGGTCGGAAACACCGGGGAGCTGTTTTTT,CASSREVGNTGELFF,TRBV5-4,TRBJ2-2,.,TRBD2
TGTGCCAGCAGCGTAGGAGCGGGGGCCTCCTACAATGAGCAGTTCTTC,CASSVGAGASYNEQFF,TRBV9,TRBJ2-1,.,TRBD2
TGTGCCAGCAGTGAAGACGTTACGAGCTCCTACGAGCAGTACTTC,CASSEDVTSSYEQYF,TRBV6-1,TRBJ2-7,.,.
TGTGCCAGCAGTTCAAGACAGGGTAATTCACCCCTCCACTTT,CASSSRQGNSPLHF,TRBV27,TRBJ1-6,.,TRBD1
TGTGCCAGCAGCCCTTCCCCCGGCTCCTACAATGAGCAGTTCTTC,CASSPSPGSYNEQFF,TRBV7-8,TRBJ2-1,.,.
TGTGCCAGCAGCTTAGGGGTCCGAGCCGGACTAGGAACTGAAGCTTTCTTT,CASSLGVRAGLGTEAFF,TRBV7-9,TRBJ1-1,.,.
TGTGCCAGTAGTCCTTACAGGGGGCTACCTGAAGCTTTCTTT,CASSPYRGLPEAFF,TRBV19,TRBJ1-1,.,TRBD1